This TCR beta chain was obtained from a study of cytomegalovirus exposure and HLA in healthy donors. Study observations and caveats: Reportedly, diagnosis of cytomegalovirus status by the classifier showed high specificity and sensitivity. Listed as cytomegalovirus-associated were more than 150 TCR beta chains.

A note on this clone: Its antigen is undetermined.

Using immunoSEQ multiplex PCR, the repertoire was profiled, and TCRdb retains in-frame clones only, with some absent. The sample lists about 98,000 clones; about 90% were seen once. The source material was PBMCs. The source of this sequence is a man younger than 35 in good health and CMV-seropositive.

In DNA, the CDR3 is TGTGCCAGCAGTACCCGGGGGGACTCCTACGAGCAGTACTTC. Its protein is CASSTRGDSYEQYF. J is TRBJ2-7 and V is TRBV6-6, with 7 positions matching TRBD2. From germline, CDR1 is MNHNY and CDR2 SVGAGI (reference sequence). CDR3 size: 14 residues. The V gene end was trimmed by 5 bases and the J gene end by 0 bases; junction bases not matched to a gene: 4.